The next 15 T cell receptor beta chains were all read from a single sample in a study of CXCR3-negative and CXCR3-positive naive CD8 T cells. Antigen specificity for these receptors is unknown. UMI labels and 5' RACE were used to prepare the TRB cDNA libraries. Reanalyzing the 5' RACE reads, TCRdb keeps one entry per CDR3 protein, without DNA. Its table records approximately 100,000 distinct CDR3 sequences. Findings and caveats of the study: When CXCR3-positive naive cells were set against CXCR3-negative naive cells, the former had more hydrophobic TRB CDR3s.

Sequencing input: naive CXCR3+ CD8+ T cells from blood. Subset meaning: CD45RO-CCR7+CD27+CD95- naive CD8+ T cells expressing CXCR3 (TNR3+). These receptors were obtained from a human donor in good health. Some clones in this sample may be carry-over from other donors' samples.

The rearrangement joins TRBV5-1 to TRBJ2-1; the TCRdb D gene call, TRBD2, has no DNA to confirm it. Germline CDR1 SGHRS, CDR2 YFSETQ. The CDR3 is 15 amino acids. The CDR3 sequence is CASSIVSGGYNEQFF.

This chain connects TRBV28 to TRBJ1-1; without DNA, the TCRdb call of TRBD1 cannot be checked. Germline V gene lookup returns CDR1 MDHEN and CDR2 SYDVKM. The CDR3 sequence is 13 residues long. This chain's CDR3 is CASSPRGYTEAFF.

The rearrangement links TRBV5-5 to TRBJ2-7; absent DNA, TCRdb's TRBD1 call cannot be checked. The germline gives CDR1 SGHKS, CDR2 YYEKEE (reference sequence). CDR3 size: 15 residues. CDR3 in amino acids: CASSHTRDSTYEQYF.

V and J are TRBV25-1 and TRBJ1-2; without DNA, the TCRdb call of TRBD1 cannot be checked. Germline CDR1 MGHDK, CDR2 SYGVNS. This CDR3 region has 14 residues. Here the CDR3 reads CASSEAGGAYGYTF.

J is TRBJ2-1 and V is TRBV29-1; TCRdb gives TRBD1 as the D gene, but with no DNA this cannot be confirmed. The CDR3 extends over 19 amino acids. Per the germline V gene, CDR1 is SQVTM and CDR2 is ANQGSEA. The CDR3 is CSVEDWFSARTGGLNEQFF.

This chain uses TRBV5-1 with TRBJ1-1; TCRdb proposes TRBD1, but this gene call is untestable without DNA. The CDR3 has 15 amino acids. Germline assignment: CDR1 SGHRS and CDR2 YFSETQ. The CDR3 protein is CASRGQGEGSTEAFF.

The chain uses TRBV12-3 or TRBV12-4 and TRBJ2-1; checking the TCRdb D call of TRBD2 is not possible without DNA. The CDR3 has 18 residues. This CDR3 is CASSAGTSDFRSYNEQFF.

V and J are TRBV4-1 and TRBJ2-7; without DNA, the TCRdb call of TRBD2 cannot be checked. In germline, CDR1 is MGHRA, CDR2 YSYEKL. The CDR3 contains 16 residues. This chain's CDR3 is CASSRTPQGGGYEQYF.

The chain recombines TRBV6-6 with TRBJ1-1. CDR3 length: 12 residues. Looked up from germline, CDR1 is MNHNY and CDR2 is SVGAGI (reference sequence). The CDR3 region is CASNGLSTEAFF.

J is TRBJ2-1 and V is TRBV14. Looked up from germline, CDR1 is SGHDN and CDR2 is FVKESK. This CDR3 has 12 amino acids. The CDR3 is CASSGLRNEQFF.

This chain connects TRBV27 to TRBJ2-3. CDR1 and CDR2 from the germline V gene are MNHEY and SMNVEV (reference sequence). The CDR3 is 15 residues long. CDR3 sequence reads: CASSLSLASTDTQYF.

V usage is TRBV18 and J usage is TRBJ2-7; TCRdb's D gene call, TRBD2, goes unchecked for lack of DNA. Germline V gives CDR1 KGHSH, CDR2 LQKENI. This CDR3 is built from 16 residues. This chain's CDR3 is CASSLSLAGGHNEQYF.

The chain joins TRBV7-9 to TRBJ2-7; the TRBD1 assignment by TCRdb is unverifiable without DNA. CDR1 is SEHNR, CDR2 FQNEAQ, per germline (reference sequence). The CDR3 is 17 amino acids. CDR3 sequence reads: CASSLFSGGQGDYEQYF.

This chain uses TRBV7-9 with TRBJ2-5; TCRdb's D call of TRBD1 is untestable without DNA. The CDR3 is 14 residues long. CDR1 and CDR2 from the germline V gene are SEHNR and FQNEAQ (reference sequence). The CDR3 sequence: CASSSRDSQETQYF.

The genes are TRBV29-1 and TRBJ2-5; TCRdb's assignment of TRBD2 cannot be checked, as there is no DNA. The germline gives CDR1 SQVTM, CDR2 ANQGSEA. The CDR3 has 15 residues. This CDR3 reads CSLNGLAEGLETQYF.